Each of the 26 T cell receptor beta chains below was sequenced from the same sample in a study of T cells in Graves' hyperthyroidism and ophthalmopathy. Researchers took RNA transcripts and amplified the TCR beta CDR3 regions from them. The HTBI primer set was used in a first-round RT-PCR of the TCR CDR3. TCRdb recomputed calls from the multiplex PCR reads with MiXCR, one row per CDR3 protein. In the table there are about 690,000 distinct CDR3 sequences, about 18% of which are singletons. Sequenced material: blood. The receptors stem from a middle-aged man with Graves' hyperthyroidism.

This CDR3 is CSVEAAPDSHYGYTF. The CDR3 nucleotides are TGCAGCGTTGAAGCTGCCCCGGACAGCCACTATGGCTACACCTTC. The V and J genes are TRBV29-1 and TRBJ1-2, with a tentative D call TRBD1 (6 bases). V shed 1 base and J shed 3 bases, with 15 bases lying between them. Germline V gene sequence: CDR1 SQVTM, CDR2 ANQGSEA. The length of the CDR3 is 15 residues.

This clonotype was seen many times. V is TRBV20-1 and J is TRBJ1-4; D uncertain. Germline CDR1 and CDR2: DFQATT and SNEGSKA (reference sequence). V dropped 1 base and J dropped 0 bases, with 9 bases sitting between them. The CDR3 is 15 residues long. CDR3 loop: CSARGAVATNEKLFF. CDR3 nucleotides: TGCAGTGCTAGAGGGGCCGTTGCAACTAATGAAAAACTGTTTTTT.

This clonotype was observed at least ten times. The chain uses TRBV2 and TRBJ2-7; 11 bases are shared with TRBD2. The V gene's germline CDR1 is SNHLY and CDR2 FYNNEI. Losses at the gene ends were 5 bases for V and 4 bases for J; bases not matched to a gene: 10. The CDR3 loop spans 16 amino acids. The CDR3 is CASSSISGRGPYEQYF. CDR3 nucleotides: TGTGCCAGCAGTTCCATTAGCGGGAGGGGGCCTTACGAGCAGTACTTC. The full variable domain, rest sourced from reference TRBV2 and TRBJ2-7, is EPEVTQTPSHQVTQMGQEVILRCVPISNHLYFYWYRQILGQKVEFLVSFYNNEISEKSEIFDDQFSVERPDGSNFTLKIRSTKLEDSAMYFCASSSISGRGPYEQYFGPGTRLTVT.

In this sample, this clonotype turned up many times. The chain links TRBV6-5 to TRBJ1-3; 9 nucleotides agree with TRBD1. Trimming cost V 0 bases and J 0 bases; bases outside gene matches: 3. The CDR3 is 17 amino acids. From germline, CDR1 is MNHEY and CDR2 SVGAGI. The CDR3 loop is CASSYSGTGNSGNTIYF. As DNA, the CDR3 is TGTGCCAGCAGTTACTCCGGGACAGGGAACTCTGGAAACACCATATATTTT.

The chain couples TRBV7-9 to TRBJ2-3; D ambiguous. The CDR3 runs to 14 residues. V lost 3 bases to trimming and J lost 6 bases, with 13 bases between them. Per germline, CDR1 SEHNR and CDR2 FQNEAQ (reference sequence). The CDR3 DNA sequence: TGTGCCAGCAGCTTTATCCTTCCGAGGGATACGCAGTATTTT. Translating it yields CASSFILPRDTQYF.

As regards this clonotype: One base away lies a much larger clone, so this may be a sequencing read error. As DNA, the CDR3 is TGCGCCAGCAGCGGCTCTATGTCCTACAATGAGCAGTTCTTC. This encodes CASSGSMSYNEQFF. The V gene is TRBV5-1, the J gene TRBJ2-1; D uncertain. The CDR3 consists of 14 residues. Trimming cost V 4 bases and J 1 base, with 9 bases left between them. Germline V gene sequence: CDR1 SGHRS, CDR2 YFSETQ.

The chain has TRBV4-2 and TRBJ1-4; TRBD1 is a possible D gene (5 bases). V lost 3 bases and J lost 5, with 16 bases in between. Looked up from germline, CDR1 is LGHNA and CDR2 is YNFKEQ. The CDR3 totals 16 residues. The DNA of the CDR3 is TGTGCCAGCAGCCAGGTTCCGGGACGGATGAATGAAAAACTGTTTTTT. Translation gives CASSQVPGRMNEKLFF.

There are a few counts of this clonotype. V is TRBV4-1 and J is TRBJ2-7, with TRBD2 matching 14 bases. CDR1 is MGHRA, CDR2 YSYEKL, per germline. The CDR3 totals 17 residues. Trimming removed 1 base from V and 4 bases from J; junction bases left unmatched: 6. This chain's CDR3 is CASSQGRLAGGRYEQYF. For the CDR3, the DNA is TGCGCCAGCAGCCAAGGAAGACTAGCGGGAGGGCGATACGAGCAGTACTTC.

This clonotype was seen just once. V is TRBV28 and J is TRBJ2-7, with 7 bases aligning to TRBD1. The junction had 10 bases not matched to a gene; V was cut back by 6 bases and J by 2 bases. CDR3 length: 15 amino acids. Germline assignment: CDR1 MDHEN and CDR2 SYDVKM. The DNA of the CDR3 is TGTGCCAGCAGCTTAGGACAGGCCATCACCTACGAGCAGTACTTC. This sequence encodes CASSLGQAITYEQYF. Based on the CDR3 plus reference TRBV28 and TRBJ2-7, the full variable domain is DVKVTQSSRYLVKRTGEKVFLECVQDMDHENMFWYRQDPGLGLRLIYFSYDVKMKEKGDIPEGYSVSREKKERFSLILESASTNQTSMYLCASSLGQAITYEQYFGPGTRLTVT.

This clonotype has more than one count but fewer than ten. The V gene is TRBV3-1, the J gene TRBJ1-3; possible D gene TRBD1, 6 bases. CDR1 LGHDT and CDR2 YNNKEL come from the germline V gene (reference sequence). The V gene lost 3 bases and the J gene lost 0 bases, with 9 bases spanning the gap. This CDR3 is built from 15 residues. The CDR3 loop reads CASSHRGYSGNTIYF. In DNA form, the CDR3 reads TGTGCCAGCAGCCATAGGGGGTACTCTGGAAACACCATATATTTT.

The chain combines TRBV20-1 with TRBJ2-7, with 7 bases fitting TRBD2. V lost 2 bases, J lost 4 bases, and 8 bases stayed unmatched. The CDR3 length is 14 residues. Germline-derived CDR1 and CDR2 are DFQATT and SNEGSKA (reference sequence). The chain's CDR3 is CSARPTSRIYEQYF. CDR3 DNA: TGCAGTGCTAGACCGACTAGCAGGATATACGAGCAGTACTTC.

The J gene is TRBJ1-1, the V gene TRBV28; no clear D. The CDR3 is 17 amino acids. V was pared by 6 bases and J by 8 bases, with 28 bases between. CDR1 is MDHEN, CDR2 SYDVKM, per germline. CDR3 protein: CASRLTRAQAPPGEAFF. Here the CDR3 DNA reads TGTGCCAGCAGACTAACCCGAGCCCAGGCTCCCCCTGGGGAAGCTTTCTTT. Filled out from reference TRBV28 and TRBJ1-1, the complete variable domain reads DVKVTQSSRYLVKRTGEKVFLECVQDMDHENMFWYRQDPGLGLRLIYFSYDVKMKEKGDIPEGYSVSREKKERFSLILESASTNQTSMYLCASRLTRAQAPPGEAFFGQGTRLTVV.

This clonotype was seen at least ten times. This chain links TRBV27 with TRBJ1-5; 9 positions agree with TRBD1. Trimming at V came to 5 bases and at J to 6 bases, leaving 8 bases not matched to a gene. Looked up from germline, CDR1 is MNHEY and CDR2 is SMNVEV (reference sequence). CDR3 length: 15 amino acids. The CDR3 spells CASSAHRGRGQPQHF. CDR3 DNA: TGTGCCAGCAGTGCACACAGGGGGCGAGGTCAGCCCCAGCATTTT.

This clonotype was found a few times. CDR3 DNA sequence: TGTGCCAGCAGTTTATCGACAGAGCTTAATTCACCCCTCCACTTT. It is translated as CASSLSTELNSPLHF. The genes are TRBV27 and TRBJ1-6; D is possibly TRBD1 (5 bases). CDR1 is MNHEY and CDR2 is SMNVEV in the germline V gene (reference sequence). Trimming took 0 bases from V and 6 from J, leaving 9 bases between them. The length of the CDR3 is 15 residues.

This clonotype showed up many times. The CDR3: CAWGRTGTGTEAFF. CDR3 DNA: TGTGCCTGGGGACGGACAGGGACGGGCACTGAAGCTTTCTTT. The V call is TRBV30, the J call TRBJ1-1; 8 bases fit TRBD1. This CDR3 spans 14 amino acids. The V and J ends lost 5 bases and 4 bases, in that order; junction bases with no gene match: 9. Germline V gene sequence: CDR1 GTSNPN, CDR2 SVGIG (reference sequence).

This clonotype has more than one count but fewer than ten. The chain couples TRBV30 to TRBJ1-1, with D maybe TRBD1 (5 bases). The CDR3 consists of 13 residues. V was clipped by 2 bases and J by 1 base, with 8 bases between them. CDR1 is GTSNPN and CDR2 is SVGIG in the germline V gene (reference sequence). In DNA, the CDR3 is TGTGCCTGGAGTATGACAGCGAACACTGAAGCTTTCTTT. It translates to CAWSMTANTEAFF. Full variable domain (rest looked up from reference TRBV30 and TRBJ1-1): SQTIHQWPATLVQPVGSPLSLECTVEGTSNPNLYWYRQAAGRGLQLLFYSVGIGQISSEVPQNLSASRPQDRQFILSSKKLLLSDSGFYLCAWSMTANTEAFFGQGTRLTVV.

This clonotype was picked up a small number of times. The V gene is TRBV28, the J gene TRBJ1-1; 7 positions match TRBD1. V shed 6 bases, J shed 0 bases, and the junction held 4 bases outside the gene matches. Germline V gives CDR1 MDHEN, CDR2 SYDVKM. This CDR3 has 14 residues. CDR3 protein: CASRSGGMNTEAFF. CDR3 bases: TGTGCCAGCAGATCAGGGGGAATGAACACTGAAGCTTTCTTT.

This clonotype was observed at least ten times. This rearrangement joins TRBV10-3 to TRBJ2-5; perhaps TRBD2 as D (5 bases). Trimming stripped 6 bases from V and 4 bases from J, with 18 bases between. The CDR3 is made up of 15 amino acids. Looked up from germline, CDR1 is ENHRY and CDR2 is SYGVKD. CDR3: CAISFSAGVGETQYF. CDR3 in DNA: TGTGCCATCAGCTTTAGCGCCGGAGTGGGAGAGACCCAGTACTTC.

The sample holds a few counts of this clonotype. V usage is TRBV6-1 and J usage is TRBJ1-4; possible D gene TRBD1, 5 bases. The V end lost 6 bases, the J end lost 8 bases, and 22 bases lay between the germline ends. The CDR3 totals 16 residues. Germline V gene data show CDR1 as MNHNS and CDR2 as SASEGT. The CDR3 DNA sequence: TGTGCCAGCAGCCAACCGGCCGGGGCCTACCCCGAAAAACTGTTTTTT. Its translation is CASSQPAGAYPEKLFF.

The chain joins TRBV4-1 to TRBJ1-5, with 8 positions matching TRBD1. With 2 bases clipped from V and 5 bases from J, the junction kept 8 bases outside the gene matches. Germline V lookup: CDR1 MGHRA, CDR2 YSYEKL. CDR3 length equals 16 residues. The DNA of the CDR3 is TGCGCCAGCAGCCAACAATCTGACAGGGGCTATCAGCCCCAGCATTTT. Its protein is CASSQQSDRGYQPQHF.

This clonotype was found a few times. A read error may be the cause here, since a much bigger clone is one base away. The CDR3 here is CASSLARGGYEQYF. The CDR3 DNA is TGCGCCAGCAGCTTGGCCAGGGGAGGCTACGAGCAGTACTTC. The chain has TRBV5-1 and TRBJ2-7; D assignment may be TRBD1 or TRBD2 (6 bases each). This CDR3 is 14 amino acids long. The V gene's germline CDR1 is SGHRS and CDR2 YFSETQ. Trimming shortened V by 0 bases and J by 3 bases, and 10 bases separated the two germline ends.

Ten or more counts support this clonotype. In nucleotides, the CDR3 is TGTGCCAGCAGTTTAGGGACAGGGAGATATAATTCACCCCTCCACTTT. As protein: CASSLGTGRYNSPLHF. This chain links TRBV27 with TRBJ1-6, with 9 bases matching TRBD1. The CDR3 extends over 16 amino acids. Unmatched junction bases numbered 3, after V lost 2 bases and J lost 4 bases. Germline CDR1 MNHEY, CDR2 SMNVEV (reference sequence).

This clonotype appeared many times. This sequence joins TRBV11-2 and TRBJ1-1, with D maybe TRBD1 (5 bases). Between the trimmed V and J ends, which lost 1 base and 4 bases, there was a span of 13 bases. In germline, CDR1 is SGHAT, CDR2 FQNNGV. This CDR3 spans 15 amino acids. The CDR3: CASSLGGGLGTEAFF. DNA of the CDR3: TGTGCCAGCAGCTTAGGCGGGGGGTTGGGCACTGAAGCTTTCTTT.

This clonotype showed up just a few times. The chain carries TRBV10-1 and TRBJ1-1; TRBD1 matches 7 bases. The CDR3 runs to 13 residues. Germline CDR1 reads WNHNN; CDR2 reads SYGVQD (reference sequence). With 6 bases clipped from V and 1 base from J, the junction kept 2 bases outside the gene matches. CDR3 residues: CASRWDRNTEAFF. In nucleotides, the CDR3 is TGCGCCAGCAGGTGGGACAGGAACACTGAAGCTTTCTTT.

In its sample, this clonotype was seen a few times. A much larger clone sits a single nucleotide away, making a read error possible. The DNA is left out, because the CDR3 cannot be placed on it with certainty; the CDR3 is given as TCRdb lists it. This chain's CDR3 is CASSVGRGSNEKLVF. The V and J genes are TRBV2 and TRBJ1-4; no DNA check was done on the table's D call, TRBD1. Germline V gene lookup returns CDR1 SNHLY and CDR2 FYNNEI. The CDR3 adds up to 15 amino acids, both ends counted.

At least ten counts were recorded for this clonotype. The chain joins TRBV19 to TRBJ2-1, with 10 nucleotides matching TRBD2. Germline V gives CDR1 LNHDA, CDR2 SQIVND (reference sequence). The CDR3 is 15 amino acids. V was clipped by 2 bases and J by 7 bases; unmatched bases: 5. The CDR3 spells CASSIILAGLNEQFF. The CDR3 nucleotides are TGTGCCAGTAGTATAATACTAGCGGGGCTAAATGAGCAGTTCTTC.